The next 2 T cell receptor beta chains were all read from a single sample in a study of response to subunit inactivated influenza vaccine. TCRdb analysed the RT-PCR reads with MiXCR anew, one entry per CDR3 protein. The sample lists about 650,000 distinct CDR3 sequences, about 15% occurring once. Sample: PBMCs from blood, taken less than 13 days after vaccination. These TCRs come from a man between 50 and 59 years old who received an inactivated influenza vaccine.

This clonotype was recorded many times. V and J are TRBV20-1 and TRBJ2-7, with TRBD2 identical over 11 bases. CDR1 and CDR2 (germline): DFQATT, SNEGSKA (reference sequence). V was clipped by 0 bases and J by 3 bases; unmatched bases: 4. The length of the CDR3 is 15 residues. The CDR3 loop is CSARDSGRVGYEQYF. The CDR3 DNA follows: TGCAGTGCTAGAGATAGCGGGAGGGTTGGCTACGAGCAGTACTTC.

The table lists this clonotype with a few counts. The gene calls are TRBV6-2 or TRBV6-3 and TRBJ1-5; the D is unclear. Germline V gene sequence: CDR1 MNHEY, CDR2 SVGEGT. The CDR3 is 13 residues long. V was trimmed by 2 bases and J by 7 bases, leaving 9 bases between them. CDR3 bases: TGTGCCAGCAGTTACAGTAGTCGCCAGCCCCAGCATTTT. The encoded protein is CASSYSSRQPQHF.